The text below deals with one TCR beta chain. Its specificity is not known. Germline V CDR1 and CDR2: SQVTM, ANQGSEA. The CDR3 length is 14 residues. The V end was cut by 6 bases, the J end by 0 bases, with 14 bases between. This sample was included in a study of cytomegalovirus exposure and HLA in healthy donors. Points from the study as a whole: In a later analysis, most CMV-associated TCR beta chains appeared HLA-restricted. Altogether, some 170 TCR beta chains were recorded as cytomegalovirus-associated.

The PCR contained 60 Vbeta and 13 Jbeta primers. The protocol was immunoSEQ multiplex PCR, while the TCRdb copy is restricted to in-frame clones and leaves out a portion. The sample yields about 180,000 clones, 65% to 85% seen once. The sequenced sample was PBMCs. This rearrangement joins TRBV29-1 to TRBJ1-2, with no clear D. The clonotype comes from a man between 60 and 70 years old in good health and CMV-seronegative. The CDR3 is CSVISGGANYGYTF. DNA for the CDR3: TGCAGCGTCATTAGCGGAGGAGCTAACTATGGCTACACCTTC.